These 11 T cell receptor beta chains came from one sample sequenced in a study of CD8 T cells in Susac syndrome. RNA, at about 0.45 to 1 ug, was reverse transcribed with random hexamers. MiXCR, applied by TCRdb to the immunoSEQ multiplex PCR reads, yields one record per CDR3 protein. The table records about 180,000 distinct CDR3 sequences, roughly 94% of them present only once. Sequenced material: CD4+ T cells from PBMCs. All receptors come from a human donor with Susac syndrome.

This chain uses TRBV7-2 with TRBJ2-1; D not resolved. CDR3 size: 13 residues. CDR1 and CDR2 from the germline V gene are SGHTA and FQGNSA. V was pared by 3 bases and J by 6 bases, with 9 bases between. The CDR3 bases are TGTGCCAGCAGCTTGGCTAGATCCAATGAGCAGTTCTTC. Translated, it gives CASSLARSNEQFF.

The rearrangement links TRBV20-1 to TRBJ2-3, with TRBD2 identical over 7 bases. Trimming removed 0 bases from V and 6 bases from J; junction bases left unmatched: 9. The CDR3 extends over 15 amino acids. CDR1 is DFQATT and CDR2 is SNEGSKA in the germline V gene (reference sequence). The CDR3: CSARDFSRGDDTQYF. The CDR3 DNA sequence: TGCAGTGCTAGAGACTTTAGTCGGGGGGACGATACGCAGTATTTT.

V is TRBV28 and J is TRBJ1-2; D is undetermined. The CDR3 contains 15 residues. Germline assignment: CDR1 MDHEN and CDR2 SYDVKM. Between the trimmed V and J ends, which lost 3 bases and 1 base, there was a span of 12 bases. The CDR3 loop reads CASSLTVGFNYGYTF. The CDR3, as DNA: TGTGCCAGCAGTTTGACGGTTGGGTTTAACTATGGCTACACCTTC.

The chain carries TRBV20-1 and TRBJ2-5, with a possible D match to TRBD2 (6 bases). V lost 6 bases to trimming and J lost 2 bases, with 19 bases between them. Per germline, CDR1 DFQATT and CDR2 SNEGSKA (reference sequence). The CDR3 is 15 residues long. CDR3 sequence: CSARNPLALQETQYF. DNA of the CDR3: TGCAGTGCCCGTAATCCTCTAGCGCTTCAAGAGACCCAGTACTTC.

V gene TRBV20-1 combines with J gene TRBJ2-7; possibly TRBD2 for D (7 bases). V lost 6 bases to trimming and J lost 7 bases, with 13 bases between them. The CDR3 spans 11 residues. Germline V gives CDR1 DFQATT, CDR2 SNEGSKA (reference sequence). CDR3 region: CSAPRGREQYF. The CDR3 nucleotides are TGCAGTGCCCCGCGGGGGCGGGAGCAGTACTTC.

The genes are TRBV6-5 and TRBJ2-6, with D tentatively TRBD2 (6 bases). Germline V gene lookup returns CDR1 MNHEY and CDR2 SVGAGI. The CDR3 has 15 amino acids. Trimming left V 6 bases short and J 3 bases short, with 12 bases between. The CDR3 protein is CASRGHGSGANVLTF. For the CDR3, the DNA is TGTGCCAGCAGAGGGCACGGGAGTGGGGCCAACGTCCTGACTTTC.

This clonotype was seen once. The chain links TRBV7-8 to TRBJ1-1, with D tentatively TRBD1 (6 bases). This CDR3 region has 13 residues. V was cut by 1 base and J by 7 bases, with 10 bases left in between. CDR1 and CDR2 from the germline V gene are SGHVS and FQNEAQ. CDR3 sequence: CASSLVAGVEAFF. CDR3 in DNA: TGTGCCAGCAGCTTAGTAGCAGGGGTTGAAGCTTTCTTT.

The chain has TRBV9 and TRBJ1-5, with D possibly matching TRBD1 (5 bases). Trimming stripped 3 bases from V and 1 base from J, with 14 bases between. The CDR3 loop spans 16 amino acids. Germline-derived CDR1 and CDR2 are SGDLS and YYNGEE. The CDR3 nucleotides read TGTGCCAGCAGCGCTGGGACTCCTGGCAGCAATCAGCCCCAGCATTTT. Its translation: CASSAGTPGSNQPQHF.

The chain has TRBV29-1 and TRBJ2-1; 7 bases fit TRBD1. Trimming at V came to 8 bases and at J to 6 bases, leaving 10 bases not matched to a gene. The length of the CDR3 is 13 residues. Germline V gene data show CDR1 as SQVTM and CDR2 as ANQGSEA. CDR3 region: CSTTRQGFNEQFF. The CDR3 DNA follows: TGCAGCACGACCCGACAGGGATTCAATGAGCAGTTCTTC.

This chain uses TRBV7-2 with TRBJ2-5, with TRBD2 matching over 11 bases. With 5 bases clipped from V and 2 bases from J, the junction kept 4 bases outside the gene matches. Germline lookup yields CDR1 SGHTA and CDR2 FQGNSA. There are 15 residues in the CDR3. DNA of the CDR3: TGTGCCAGCAGCCAGGGACTAGCGGAGCAAGAGACCCAGTACTTC. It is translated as CASSQGLAEQETQYF.

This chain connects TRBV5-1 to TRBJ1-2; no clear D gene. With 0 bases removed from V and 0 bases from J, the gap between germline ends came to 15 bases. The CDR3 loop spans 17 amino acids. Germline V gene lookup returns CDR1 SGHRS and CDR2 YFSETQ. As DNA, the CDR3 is TGCGCCAGCAGCTTGGCCGGGTCACCGTCGTCTAACTATGGCTACACCTTC. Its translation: CASSLAGSPSSNYGYTF.